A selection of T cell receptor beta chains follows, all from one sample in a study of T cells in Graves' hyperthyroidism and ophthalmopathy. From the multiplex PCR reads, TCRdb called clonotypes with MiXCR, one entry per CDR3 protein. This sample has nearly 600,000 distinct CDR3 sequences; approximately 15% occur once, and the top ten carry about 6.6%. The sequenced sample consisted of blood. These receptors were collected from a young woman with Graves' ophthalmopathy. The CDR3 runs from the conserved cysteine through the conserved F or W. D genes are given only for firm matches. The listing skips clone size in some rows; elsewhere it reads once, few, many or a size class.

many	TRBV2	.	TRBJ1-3	CASRETAWNSGNTIYF	TGTGCCAGCAGAGAGACAGCGTGGAACTCTGGAAACACCATATATTTT
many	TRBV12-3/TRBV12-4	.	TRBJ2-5	CASRSDWQETQYF	TGTGCCAGCAGGTCGGACTGGCAAGAGACCCAGTACTTC
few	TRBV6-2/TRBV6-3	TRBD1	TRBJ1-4	CASSYRRPGGQGGKLFF	TGTGCCAGCAGTTACCGTCGCCCAGGGGGTCAAGGAGGAAAACTGTTTTTT
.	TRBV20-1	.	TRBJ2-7	CSAIRDLNYEQYF	TGCAGTGCTATCCGGGACTTGAACTACGAGCAGTACTTC
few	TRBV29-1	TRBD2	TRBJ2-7	CSARLAGVYDGDYEQYF	TGCAGCGCTCGACTAGCGGGAGTTTACGACGGCGACTACGAGCAGTACTTC
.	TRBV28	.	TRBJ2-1	CASKPGWYNEQFF	TGTGCCAGCAAACCGGGCTGGTACAATGAGCAGTTCTTC
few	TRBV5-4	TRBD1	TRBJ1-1	CASSFLAGGFNTEAFF	TGTGCCAGCAGCTTTTTGGCAGGGGGATTTAACACTGAAGCTTTCTTT
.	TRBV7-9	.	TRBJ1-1	CASSRPTGEAFF	TGTGCCAGCAGCAGACCTACAGGGGAAGCTTTCTTT
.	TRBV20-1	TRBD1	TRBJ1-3	CSAIPQGRSGNTIYF	TGCAGTGCTATCCCACAGGGGCGCTCTGGAAACACCATATATTTT
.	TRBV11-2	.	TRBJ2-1	CASRHGISRVSEQFF	TGTGCCAGCAGACACGGAATTAGCCGGGTCAGTGAGCAGTTCTTC
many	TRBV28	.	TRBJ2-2	CASIISKSGTGELFF	TGTGCCAGCATAATTAGTAAAAGCGGCACCGGGGAGCTGTTTTTT
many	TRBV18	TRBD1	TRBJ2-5	CASSPTGDQETQYF	TGTGCCAGCTCACCAACAGGGGACCAAGAGACCCAGTACTTC
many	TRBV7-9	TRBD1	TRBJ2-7	CASSFGGQGEQYF	TGTGCCAGCAGCTTCGGTGGACAGGGCGAGCAGTACTTC
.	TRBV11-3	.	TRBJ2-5	CASSRGGRAGGFEGETQYF	TGTGCCAGCAGCCGAGGGGGGAGGGCAGGGGGGTTTGAGGGAGAGACCCAGTACTTC
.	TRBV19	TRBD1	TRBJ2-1	CASRGGTGGRNEQFF	TGTGCCAGTAGGGGAGGGACAGGGGGTCGGAATGAGCAGTTCTTC
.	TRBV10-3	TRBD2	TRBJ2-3	CAISESGLAGATDTQYF	TGTGCCATCAGTGAGTCTGGACTAGCGGGAGCAACAGATACGCAGTATTTT
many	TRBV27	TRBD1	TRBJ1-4	CASRGQGLSPEKLFF	TGTGCCAGCAGGGGACAGGGGCTATCCCCTGAAAAACTGTTTTTT
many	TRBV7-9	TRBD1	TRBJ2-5	CASTGTDQETQYF	TGTGCCAGCACCGGGACAGACCAAGAGACCCAGTACTTC
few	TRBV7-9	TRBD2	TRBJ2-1	CASIPRGTSGYNEQFF	TGTGCCAGCATCCCGAGAGGTACTAGCGGATACAATGAGCAGTTCTTC
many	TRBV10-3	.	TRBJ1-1	CAISESTWANTEAFF	TGTGCCATCAGTGAGTCGACATGGGCTAACACTGAAGCTTTCTTT
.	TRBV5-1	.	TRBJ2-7	CASKRDRFSYEQYF	TGCGCCAGCAAGAGAGACAGGTTTTCCTACGAGCAGTACTTC
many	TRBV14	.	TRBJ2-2	CASSLRPPNTGELFF	TGTGCCAGCAGCCTACGACCCCCCAACACCGGGGAGCTGTTTTTT
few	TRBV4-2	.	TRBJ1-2	CASSQDAGYGYTF	TGTGCCAGCAGCCAAGATGCAGGGTATGGCTACACCTTC
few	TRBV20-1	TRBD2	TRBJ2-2	CSARGRETSGNWGELFF	TGCAGTGCTAGAGGTCGTGAGACTAGCGGGAATTGGGGGGAGCTGTTTTTT
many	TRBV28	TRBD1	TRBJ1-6	CASRETGFNSPLHF	TGTGCCAGCAGAGAGACAGGGTTTAATTCACCCCTCCACTTT
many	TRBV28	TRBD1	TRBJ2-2	CASSPGQGAFFAGELFF	TGTGCCAGCAGCCCCGGACAGGGGGCTTTCTTCGCCGGGGAGCTGTTTTTT
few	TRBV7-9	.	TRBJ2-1	CASSLGGSGAFYNEQFF	TGTGCCAGCAGCTTAGGGGGGAGTGGCGCCTTTTACAATGAGCAGTTCTTC
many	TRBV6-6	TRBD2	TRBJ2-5	CASSYSLSASGGREYF	TGTGCCAGCAGTTACTCTTTATCGGCTAGCGGGGGACGGGAGTACTTC
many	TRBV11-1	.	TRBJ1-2	CASSLETFSANYGYTF	TGTGCCAGCAGCTTAGAAACATTCTCCGCTAACTATGGCTACACCTTC
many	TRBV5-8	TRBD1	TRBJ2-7	CASSHGTDYEQYF	TGTGCCAGCAGCCATGGGACAGACTACGAGCAGTACTTC
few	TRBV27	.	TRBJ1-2	CASSEQGLGGYTF	TGTGCCAGCAGTGAGCAGGGGTTGGGAGGCTACACCTTC
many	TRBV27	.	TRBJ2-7	CASSLRRATYNEQYF	TGTGCCAGCAGTTTACGCCGGGCTACCTACAACGAGCAGTACTTC
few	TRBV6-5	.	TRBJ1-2	CASSYSKGFSIYGYTF	TGTGCCAGCAGTTACTCGAAGGGATTTTCGATCTATGGCTACACCTTC
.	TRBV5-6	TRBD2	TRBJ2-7	CASSLWTSGRAPYEQYF	TGTGCCAGCAGCTTGTGGACTAGCGGGAGGGCCCCCTACGAGCAGTACTTC
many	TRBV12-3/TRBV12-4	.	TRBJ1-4	CASRQEFEKEKLFF	TGTGCCAGCAGACAGGAGTTCGAAAAAGAAAAACTGTTTTTT
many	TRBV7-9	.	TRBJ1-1	CASSNRENTEAFF	TGTGCCAGCAGCAACAGGGAGAACACTGAAGCTTTCTTT
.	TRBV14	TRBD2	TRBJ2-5	CASSQDELAVEYQETQYF	TGTGCCAGCAGCCAAGATGAACTAGCGGTTGAGTACCAAGAGACCCAGTACTTC
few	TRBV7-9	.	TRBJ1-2	CASSLAGSQYGYTF	TGTGCCAGCAGCTTAGCCGGGTCCCAATATGGCTACACCTTC
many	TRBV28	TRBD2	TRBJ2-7	CASSIGGGGRSYEQYF	TGTGCCAGCAGTATAGGGGGTGGCGGGAGGAGTTACGAGCAGTACTTC
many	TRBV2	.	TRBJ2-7	CASSDPRGQYF	TGTGCCAGCAGTGACCCGCGGGGGCAGTACTTC
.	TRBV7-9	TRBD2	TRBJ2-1	CASSSSTSGNGQFF	TGTGCCAGCAGCTCTTCCACTAGCGGCAATGGGCAGTTCTTC
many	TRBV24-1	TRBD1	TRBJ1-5	CATSDPDRGNSNQPQHF	TGTGCCACCAGTGATCCAGACAGGGGTAATAGCAATCAGCCCCAGCATTTT
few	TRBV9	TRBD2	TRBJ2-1	CASSVEDAGGPNEQFF	TGTGCCAGCAGCGTAGAGGACGCGGGAGGGCCGAATGAGCAGTTCTTC
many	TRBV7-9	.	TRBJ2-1	CASRPLLRVREKKDEQFF	TGTGCCAGCAGACCTCTTCTAAGGGTACGGGAGAAGAAGGATGAGCAGTTCTTC
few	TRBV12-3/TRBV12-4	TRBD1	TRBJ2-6	CASSQTGVGANVLTF	TGTGCCAGCAGCCAGACAGGGGTTGGGGCCAACGTCCTGACTTTC
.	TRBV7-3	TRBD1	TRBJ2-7	CASTHRLGTGGPYEQYF	TGTGCCAGCACCCATCGCCTGGGGACAGGGGGACCATACGAGCAGTACTTC
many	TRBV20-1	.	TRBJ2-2	CSAAPSRTGELFF	TGCAGTGCTGCCCCCTCTCGAACCGGGGAGCTGTTTTTT
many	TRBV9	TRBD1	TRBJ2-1	CASSVVATGGKVNEQFF	TGTGCCAGCAGCGTAGTAGCAACAGGGGGCAAGGTGAATGAGCAGTTCTTC
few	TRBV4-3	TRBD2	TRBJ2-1	CASSQAPAGGRNEQFF	TGCGCCAGCAGCCAAGCGCCAGCGGGAGGGAGGAATGAGCAGTTCTTC
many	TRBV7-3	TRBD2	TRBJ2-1	CASSWGPGTSGWNEQFF	TGTGCCAGCAGTTGGGGACCCGGGACTAGCGGGTGGAATGAGCAGTTCTTC
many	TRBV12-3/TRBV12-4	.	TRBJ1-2	CASSTIPGTNSLDGYTF	TGTGCCAGCAGTACTATACCAGGGACAAATAGTTTAGATGGCTACACCTTC
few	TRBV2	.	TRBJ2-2	CASSLGAALLTGELFF	TGTGCCAGCAGCCTGGGGGCAGCACTACTCACCGGGGAGCTGTTTTTT
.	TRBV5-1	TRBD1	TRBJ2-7	CASSLTTRDRGSYEQYF	TGCGCCAGCAGCTTAACTACTCGGGACAGGGGTTCCTACGAGCAGTACTTC
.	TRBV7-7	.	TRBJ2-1	CASSPRPPSSYNEQFF	TGTGCTAGCAGCCCACGACCCCCGAGCTCCTACAATGAGCAGTTCTTC